This paragraph reports one TCR beta chain. CD8 cells classed as naive were CD45RO-negative and positively selected for CCR7, excluding terminally differentiated effector memory CD45RA+ cells. V shed 0 bases and J shed 5 bases, with 8 bases lying between them. CDR3 size: 14 residues. Germline V gene sequence: CDR1 LNHNV, CDR2 YYDKDF (reference sequence). The sample is drawn from a study of shared clonotypes between healthy human individuals. Sequenced by immunoSEQ multiplex PCR; TCRdb stores in-frame clones only, minus some. This table has hundreds of thousands of clones, around 92% appearing once. The source material was naive CD8+ T cells sorted from blood. The chain joins TRBV15 to TRBJ1-5; D is possibly TRBD1 (5 bases). The TCR originated in a man aged 25-45 years in good health. The CDR3: CATSRDWGDQPQHF. CDR3 nucleotide sequence: TGTGCCACCAGCAGAGATTGGGGGGATCAGCCCCAGCATTTT.